This T cell receptor (beta chain) comes out of a study of shared clonotypes between healthy human individuals. Points from the study as a whole: Between several donors, naive CD4 clonotypes were shared at a level of around 4.9%.

Once extracted for a subset, genomic DNA was divided evenly among several immunoSEQ plates. This table comes from immunoSEQ multiplex PCR, and its TCRdb copy is limited to in-frame clones, with some not included. The sample carries millions of clones, about 95% recorded once. Naive-designated CD8 cells lacked CD45RO, were positively enriched for CCR7, and omitted terminally differentiated effector memory CD45RA+ cells. This clone was recorded only once. The antigen remains undetermined. The receptor's source is a man aged 18 to 29 in good health. Source material: naive CD8+ T cells sorted from blood.

The CDR3 sequence: CASSDPSAGERTDTQYF. The CDR3 region has the DNA TGCGCCAGCAGTGATCCCTCAGCGGGGGAGCGCACAGATACGCAGTATTTT. The chain has TRBV10-1 and TRBJ2-3, with TRBD2 identical over 8 bases. CDR3 length: 17 amino acids. V shed 3 bases, J shed 1 base, and the junction held 9 bases outside the gene matches. Germline V gene sequence: CDR1 WNHNN, CDR2 SYGVQD (reference sequence).